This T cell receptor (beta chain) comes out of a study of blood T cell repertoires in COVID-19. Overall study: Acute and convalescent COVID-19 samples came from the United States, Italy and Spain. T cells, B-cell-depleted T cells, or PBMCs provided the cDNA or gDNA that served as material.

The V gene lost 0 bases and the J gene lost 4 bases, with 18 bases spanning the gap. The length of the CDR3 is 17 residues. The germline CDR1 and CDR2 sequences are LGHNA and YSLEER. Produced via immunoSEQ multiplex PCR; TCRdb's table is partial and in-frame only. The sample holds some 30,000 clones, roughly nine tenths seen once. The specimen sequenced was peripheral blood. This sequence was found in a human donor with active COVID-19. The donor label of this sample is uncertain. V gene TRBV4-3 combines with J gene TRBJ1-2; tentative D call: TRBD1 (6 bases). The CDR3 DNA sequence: TGCGCCAGCAGCCAAGAGGGTTACGGGGGGCTTGGCTATGGCTACACCTTC. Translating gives CASSQEGYGGLGYGYTF.